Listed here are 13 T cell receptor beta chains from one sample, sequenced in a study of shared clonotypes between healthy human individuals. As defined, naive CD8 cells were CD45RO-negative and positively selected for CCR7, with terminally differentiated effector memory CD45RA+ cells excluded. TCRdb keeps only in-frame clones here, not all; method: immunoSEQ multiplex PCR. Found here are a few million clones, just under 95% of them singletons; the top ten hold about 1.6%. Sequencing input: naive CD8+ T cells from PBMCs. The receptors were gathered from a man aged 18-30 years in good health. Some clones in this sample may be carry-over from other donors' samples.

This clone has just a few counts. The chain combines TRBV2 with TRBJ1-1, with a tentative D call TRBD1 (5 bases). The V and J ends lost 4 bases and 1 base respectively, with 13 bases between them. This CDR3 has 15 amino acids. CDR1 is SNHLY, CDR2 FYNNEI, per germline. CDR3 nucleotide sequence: TGTGCCAGCAGTGCTTCACAGGCAACGAACACTGAAGCTTTCTTT. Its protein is CASSASQATNTEAFF.

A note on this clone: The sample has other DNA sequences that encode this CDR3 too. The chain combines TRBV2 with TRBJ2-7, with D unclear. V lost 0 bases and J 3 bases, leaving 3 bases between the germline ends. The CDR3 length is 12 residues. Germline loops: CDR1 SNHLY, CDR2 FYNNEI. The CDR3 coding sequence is TGTGCCAGCAGTGAAGCCGTCTACGAGCAGTACTTC. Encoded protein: CASSEAVYEQYF.

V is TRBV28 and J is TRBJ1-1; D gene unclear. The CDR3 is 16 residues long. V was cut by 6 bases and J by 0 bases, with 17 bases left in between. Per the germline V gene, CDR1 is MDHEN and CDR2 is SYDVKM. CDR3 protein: CASSPGPNFMNTEAFF. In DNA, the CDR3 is TGTGCCAGCAGCCCCGGCCCTAATTTTATGAACACTGAAGCTTTCTTT.

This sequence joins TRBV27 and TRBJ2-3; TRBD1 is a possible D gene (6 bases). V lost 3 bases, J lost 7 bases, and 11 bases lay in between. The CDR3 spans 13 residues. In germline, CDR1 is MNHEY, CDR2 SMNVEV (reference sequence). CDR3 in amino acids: CASSFRGGYTQYF. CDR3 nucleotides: TGTGCCAGCAGTTTCCGAGGGGGATATACGCAGTATTTT.

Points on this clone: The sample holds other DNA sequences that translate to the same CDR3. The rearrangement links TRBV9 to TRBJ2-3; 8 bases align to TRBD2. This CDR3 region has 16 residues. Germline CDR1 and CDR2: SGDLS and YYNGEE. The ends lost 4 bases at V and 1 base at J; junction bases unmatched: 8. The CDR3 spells CASSPRSGSGTDTQYF. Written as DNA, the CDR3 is TGTGCCAGCAGCCCTAGGAGCGGGAGCGGCACAGATACGCAGTATTTT.

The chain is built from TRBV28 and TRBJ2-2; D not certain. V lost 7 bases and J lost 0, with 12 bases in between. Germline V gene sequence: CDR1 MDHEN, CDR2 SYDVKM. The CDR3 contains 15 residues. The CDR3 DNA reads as TGTGCCAGCACCCTTCCCTATACGAACACCGGGGAGCTGTTTTTT. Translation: CASTLPYTNTGELFF.

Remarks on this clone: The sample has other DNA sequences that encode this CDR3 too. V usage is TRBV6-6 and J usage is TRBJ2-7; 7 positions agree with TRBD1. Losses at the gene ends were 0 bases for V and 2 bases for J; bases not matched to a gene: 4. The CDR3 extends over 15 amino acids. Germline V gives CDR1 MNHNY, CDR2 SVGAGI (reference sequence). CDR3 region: CASSYSTGQTYEQYF. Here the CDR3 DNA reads TGTGCCAGCAGTTACTCCACGGGACAGACCTACGAGCAGTACTTC.

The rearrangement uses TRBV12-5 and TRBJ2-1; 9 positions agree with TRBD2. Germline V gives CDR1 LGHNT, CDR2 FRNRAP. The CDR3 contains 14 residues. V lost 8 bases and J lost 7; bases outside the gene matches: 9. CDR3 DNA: TGTGCTAGTAAGGCGGGAGGGGCAAAGAATGAGCAGTTCTTC. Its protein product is CASKAGGAKNEQFF.

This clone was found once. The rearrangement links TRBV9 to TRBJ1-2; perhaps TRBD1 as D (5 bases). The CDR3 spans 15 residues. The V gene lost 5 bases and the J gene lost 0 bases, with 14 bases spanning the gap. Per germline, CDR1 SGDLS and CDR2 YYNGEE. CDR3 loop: CASSPRTLSNYGYTF. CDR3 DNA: TGTGCCAGCAGTCCTAGGACACTCTCTAACTATGGCTACACCTTC.

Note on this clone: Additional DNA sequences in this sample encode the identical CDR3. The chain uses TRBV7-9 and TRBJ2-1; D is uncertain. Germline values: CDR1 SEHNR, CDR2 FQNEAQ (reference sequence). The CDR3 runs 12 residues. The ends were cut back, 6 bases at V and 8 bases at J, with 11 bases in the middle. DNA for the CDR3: TGTGCCAGCAGTCTCCTCGCCCATGAGCAGTTCTTC. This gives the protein CASSLLAHEQFF.

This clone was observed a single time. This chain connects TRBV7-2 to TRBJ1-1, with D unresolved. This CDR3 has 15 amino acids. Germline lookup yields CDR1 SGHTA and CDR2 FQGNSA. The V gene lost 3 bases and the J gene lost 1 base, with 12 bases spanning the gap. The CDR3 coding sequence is TGTGCCAGCAGCTTCGGGATAAGGCCGAACACTGAAGCTTTCTTT. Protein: CASSFGIRPNTEAFF.

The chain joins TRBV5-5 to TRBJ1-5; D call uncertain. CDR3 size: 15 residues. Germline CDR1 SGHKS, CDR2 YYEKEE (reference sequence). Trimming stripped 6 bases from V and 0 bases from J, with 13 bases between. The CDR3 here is CASNTDDISNQPQHF. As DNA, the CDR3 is TGTGCCAGCAATACAGACGACATTAGCAATCAGCCCCAGCATTTT. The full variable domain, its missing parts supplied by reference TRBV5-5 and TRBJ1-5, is DAGVTQSPTHLIKTRGQQVTLRCSPISGHKSVSWYQQVLGQGPQFIFQYYEKEERGRGNFPDRFSARQFPNYSSELNVNALLLGDSALYLCASNTDDISNQPQHFGDGTRLSIL.

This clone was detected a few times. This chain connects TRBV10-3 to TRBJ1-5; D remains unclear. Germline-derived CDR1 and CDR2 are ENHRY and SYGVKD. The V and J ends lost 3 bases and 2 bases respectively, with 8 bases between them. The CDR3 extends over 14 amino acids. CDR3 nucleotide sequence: TGTGCCATCAGTGATGGGTGGGGCAATCAGCCCCAGCATTTT. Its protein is CAISDGWGNQPQHF.